Listed below are T cell receptor beta chains from one sample, sequenced in a study of cytomegalovirus exposure and HLA in healthy donors. Using immunoSEQ multiplex PCR, the repertoire was profiled, and TCRdb retains in-frame clones only, with some absent. Counted here are over 150,000 clones, over 85% occurring once; the ten biggest clones make up about a tenth. The sequenced material came from PBMCs. Source of these receptors: a woman aged 18-29 years in good health and CMV-seropositive. Both conserved end residues are part of each CDR3. The order of the fields is V gene, clone size, D gene, J gene, CDR3 protein, CDR3 DNA. D genes are given only for firm matches. Only part of the rows carry a size: once, few, many, or a class if the clone is expanded.

v_gene: TRBV5-4
abundance: -
d_gene: TRBD1
j_gene: TRBJ2-5
CDR3aa: CASSRGQEQETQYF
CDR3nt: TGTGCCAGCAGCCGCGGACAGGAGCAGGAGACCCAGTACTTC

v_gene: TRBV7-9
abundance: -
d_gene: -
j_gene: TRBJ1-4
CDR3aa: CASSEGATNEKLFF
CDR3nt: TGTGCCAGCAGCGAGGGTGCAACTAATGAAAAACTGTTTTTT

v_gene: TRBV5-1
abundance: -
d_gene: TRBD1
j_gene: TRBJ1-2
CDR3aa: CASSLVDRSNYGYTF
CDR3nt: TGCGCCAGCAGCTTGGTGGACAGGTCTAACTATGGCTACACCTTC

v_gene: TRBV28
abundance: -
d_gene: -
j_gene: TRBJ1-2
CDR3aa: CASRVGGGARDNYGYTF
CDR3nt: TGTGCCAGCAGAGTTGGTGGCGGAGCTAGAGATAACTATGGCTACACCTTC

v_gene: TRBV10-2
abundance: -
d_gene: -
j_gene: TRBJ1-5
CDR3aa: CASSERGTNQPQHF
CDR3nt: TGCGCCAGCAGTGAAAGGGGGACCAATCAGCCCCAGCATTTT

v_gene: TRBV7-9
abundance: -
d_gene: -
j_gene: TRBJ2-1
CDR3aa: CASSLTGYNEQFF
CDR3nt: TGTGCCAGCAGCCTGACGGGATACAATGAGCAGTTCTTC

v_gene: TRBV7-9
abundance: -
d_gene: TRBD2
j_gene: TRBJ2-2
CDR3aa: CASSYPRGGDPGELFF
CDR3nt: TGTGCCAGCAGCTACCCCCGGGGGGGCGACCCCGGGGAGCTGTTTTTT

v_gene: TRBV5-6
abundance: -
d_gene: -
j_gene: TRBJ2-7
CDR3aa: CASSLISRTARDEQYF
CDR3nt: TGTGCCAGCAGCTTGATAAGCAGAACCGCCAGGGACGAGCAGTACTTC

v_gene: TRBV19
abundance: -
d_gene: -
j_gene: TRBJ1-2
CDR3aa: CASSVTRENYGYTF
CDR3nt: TGTGCCAGTAGTGTCACCCGGGAGAACTATGGCTACACCTTC

v_gene: TRBV25-1
abundance: -
d_gene: -
j_gene: TRBJ1-5
CDR3aa: CASSGSTSSNQPQHF
CDR3nt: TGTGCCAGCAGTGGGTCGACAAGTAGCAATCAGCCCCAGCATTTT

v_gene: TRBV11-3
abundance: -
d_gene: -
j_gene: TRBJ2-3
CDR3aa: CASSPRPGRDTQYF
CDR3nt: TGTGCCAGCAGCCCCCGCCCGGGAAGGGATACGCAGTATTTT

v_gene: TRBV18
abundance: -
d_gene: -
j_gene: TRBJ2-2
CDR3aa: CASSPEINTGELFF
CDR3nt: TGTGCCAGCTCACCCGAGATAAACACCGGGGAGCTGTTTTTT

v_gene: TRBV6-6
abundance: -
d_gene: -
j_gene: TRBJ1-4
CDR3aa: CASSLMVGNEKLFF
CDR3nt: TGTGCCAGCAGCCTAATGGTCGGGAATGAAAAACTGTTTTTT

v_gene: TRBV27
abundance: -
d_gene: -
j_gene: TRBJ1-4
CDR3aa: CATAGVWNEKLFF
CDR3nt: TGTGCCACCGCAGGGGTGTGGAATGAAAAACTGTTTTTT

v_gene: TRBV6-4
abundance: few
d_gene: -
j_gene: TRBJ2-1
CDR3aa: CASSDDGGGPHEQFF
CDR3nt: TGTGCCAGCAGTGACGATGGCGGAGGGCCCCATGAGCAGTTCTTC

v_gene: TRBV27
abundance: -
d_gene: TRBD2
j_gene: TRBJ2-5
CDR3aa: CASTKLTELAGGRETQYF
CDR3nt: TGTGCCAGCACCAAACTGACTGAACTAGCGGGAGGGCGAGAGACCCAGTACTTC

v_gene: TRBV5-1
abundance: -
d_gene: TRBD1
j_gene: TRBJ2-3
CDR3aa: CASSLGTGTDTQYF
CDR3nt: TGCGCCAGCAGCTTGGGGACAGGGACAGATACGCAGTATTTT

v_gene: TRBV30
abundance: -
d_gene: TRBD1
j_gene: TRBJ1-4
CDR3aa: CAWSNGQVGEKLFF
CDR3nt: TGTGCCTGGAGTAACGGACAGGTCGGTGAAAAACTGTTTTTT

v_gene: TRBV27
abundance: few
d_gene: -
j_gene: TRBJ1-2
CDR3aa: CASSPRGVEGGYTF
CDR3nt: TGTGCCAGCAGCCCCCGGGGGGTCGAGGGGGGCTACACCTTC

v_gene: TRBV6-5
abundance: -
d_gene: TRBD2
j_gene: TRBJ2-7
CDR3aa: CASRGTSGPLGEQYF
CDR3nt: TGTGCCAGCAGGGGGACTAGCGGACCATTGGGCGAGCAGTACTTC

v_gene: TRBV6-5
abundance: -
d_gene: -
j_gene: TRBJ1-1
CDR3aa: CASSYSSDTEAFF
CDR3nt: TGTGCCAGCAGTTACTCATCCGACACTGAAGCTTTCTTT

v_gene: TRBV9
abundance: -
d_gene: TRBD1
j_gene: TRBJ1-2
CDR3aa: CASSLGQGIWGGYTF
CDR3nt: TGTGCCAGCAGCTTAGGACAGGGAATTTGGGGGGGCTACACCTTC

v_gene: TRBV30
abundance: -
d_gene: -
j_gene: TRBJ2-5
CDR3aa: CAWTNRVGLEETQYF
CDR3nt: TGTGCCTGGACCAACAGGGTAGGGTTAGAAGAGACCCAGTACTTC

v_gene: TRBV5-1
abundance: -
d_gene: -
j_gene: TRBJ2-1
CDR3aa: CASSLAGQGFDEQFF
CDR3nt: TGCGCCAGCAGCTTGGCCGGGCAGGGGTTTGATGAGCAGTTCTTC

v_gene: TRBV18
abundance: -
d_gene: TRBD2
j_gene: TRBJ2-1
CDR3aa: CASSPRLAGGSNEQFF
CDR3nt: TGTGCCAGCTCACCCAGACTAGCGGGAGGTTCGAATGAGCAGTTCTTC

v_gene: TRBV28
abundance: -
d_gene: TRBD1
j_gene: TRBJ2-6
CDR3aa: CASSLGTVSGANVLTF
CDR3nt: TGTGCCAGCAGTTTAGGGACAGTCTCTGGGGCCAACGTCCTGACTTTC

v_gene: TRBV6-5
abundance: once
d_gene: -
j_gene: TRBJ2-2
CDR3aa: CASTTGTGELFF
CDR3nt: TGTGCCAGCACTACAGGGACCGGGGAGCTGTTTTTT

v_gene: TRBV7-2
abundance: -
d_gene: -
j_gene: TRBJ1-2
CDR3aa: CASSPSGTANYGYTF
CDR3nt: TGTGCCAGCAGCCCTTCAGGTACAGCTAACTATGGCTACACCTTC

v_gene: TRBV18
abundance: -
d_gene: TRBD1
j_gene: TRBJ1-2
CDR3aa: CASSSTLTGGADYGYTF
CDR3nt: TGTGCCAGCTCATCCACACTTACAGGGGGCGCTGACTATGGCTACACCTTC

v_gene: TRBV28
abundance: -
d_gene: -
j_gene: TRBJ2-3
CDR3aa: CASSLRLADTQYF
CDR3nt: TGTGCCAGCAGTTTGCGGCTCGCGGATACGCAGTATTTT

v_gene: TRBV28
abundance: -
d_gene: -
j_gene: TRBJ2-3
CDR3aa: CASSVSADTQYF
CDR3nt: TGTGCCAGCAGTGTGAGCGCAGATACGCAGTATTTT

v_gene: TRBV6-1
abundance: -
d_gene: -
j_gene: TRBJ1-1
CDR3aa: CASPGGGWTEAFF
CDR3nt: TGTGCCAGCCCGGGGGGGGGATGGACTGAAGCTTTCTTT

v_gene: TRBV10-3
abundance: few
d_gene: -
j_gene: TRBJ1-4
CDR3aa: CAISDRGATNEKLFF
CDR3nt: TGTGCCATCAGTGACAGGGGAGCCACTAATGAAAAACTGTTTTTT

v_gene: TRBV19
abundance: -
d_gene: -
j_gene: TRBJ1-4
CDR3aa: CASSIGALTNEKLFF
CDR3nt: TGTGCCAGTAGCATAGGGGCTTTAACTAATGAAAAACTGTTTTTT

v_gene: TRBV30
abundance: -
d_gene: TRBD1
j_gene: TRBJ1-4
CDR3aa: CAWSRTGANEKLFF
CDR3nt: TGTGCCTGGAGCAGGACAGGGGCTAATGAAAAACTGTTTTTT

v_gene: TRBV2
abundance: -
d_gene: TRBD1
j_gene: TRBJ2-5
CDR3aa: CASSDDSDRSEETQYF
CDR3nt: TGTGCCAGCAGTGACGATTCGGACAGGTCCGAAGAGACCCAGTACTTC

v_gene: TRBV29-1
abundance: -
d_gene: TRBD1
j_gene: TRBJ2-1
CDR3aa: CSVSPNGQGALYNEQFF
CDR3nt: TGCAGCGTTAGCCCAAATGGGCAGGGGGCTTTATACAATGAGCAGTTCTTC

v_gene: TRBV13
abundance: once
d_gene: -
j_gene: TRBJ2-7
CDR3aa: CASRETGQRYEQYF
CDR3nt: TGTGCCAGCAGGGAAACTGGACAGCGCTACGAGCAGTACTTC

v_gene: TRBV28
abundance: -
d_gene: -
j_gene: TRBJ1-1
CDR3aa: CASSPFQGLNTEAFF
CDR3nt: TGTGCCAGCAGTCCCTTCCAGGGACTAAACACTGAAGCTTTCTTT

v_gene: TRBV27
abundance: -
d_gene: -
j_gene: TRBJ2-1
CDR3aa: CASSPLDISHYNEQFF
CDR3nt: TGTGCCAGCAGTCCCCTGGACATCAGTCACTACAATGAGCAGTTCTTC

v_gene: TRBV5-1
abundance: -
d_gene: -
j_gene: TRBJ2-1
CDR3aa: CASSPGGSGNEQFF
CDR3nt: TGCGCCAGCAGCCCCGGTGGTAGCGGCAATGAGCAGTTCTTC

v_gene: TRBV30
abundance: -
d_gene: TRBD1
j_gene: TRBJ2-2
CDR3aa: CAWRRTGLTGELFF
CDR3nt: TGTGCCTGGCGGCGGACAGGGCTCACCGGGGAGCTGTTTTTT

v_gene: TRBV7-3
abundance: -
d_gene: TRBD2
j_gene: TRBJ2-2
CDR3aa: CASSSLAGVGGELFF
CDR3nt: TGTGCCAGCAGCTCTCTAGCGGGAGTAGGCGGGGAGCTGTTTTTT

v_gene: TRBV4-3
abundance: few
d_gene: -
j_gene: TRBJ2-7
CDR3aa: CASSQGGFSYEQYF
CDR3nt: TGCGCCAGCAGCCAAGGAGGGTTCTCCTACGAGCAGTACTTC

v_gene: TRBV6-1
abundance: few
d_gene: -
j_gene: TRBJ2-2
CDR3aa: CASSERAQGSGELFF
CDR3nt: TGTGCCAGCAGTGAACGGGCGCAGGGCAGCGGGGAGCTGTTTTTT

v_gene: TRBV6-5
abundance: -
d_gene: -
j_gene: TRBJ1-5
CDR3aa: CASSYSRGGQPQHF
CDR3nt: TGTGCCAGCAGTTACTCGAGAGGCGGTCAGCCCCAGCATTTT

v_gene: TRBV15
abundance: -
d_gene: -
j_gene: TRBJ1-2
CDR3aa: CATSSDIYGYTF
CDR3nt: TGTGCCACCAGCAGCGACATTTACGGCTACACCTTC

v_gene: TRBV28
abundance: -
d_gene: -
j_gene: TRBJ1-1
CDR3aa: CASRRTGMNTEAFF
CDR3nt: TGTGCCAGCAGACGAACCGGGATGAACACTGAAGCTTTCTTT

v_gene: TRBV6-5
abundance: -
d_gene: -
j_gene: TRBJ1-1
CDR3aa: CASSDWDTANTEAFF
CDR3nt: TGTGCCAGCAGTGACTGGGACACTGCGAACACTGAAGCTTTCTTT

v_gene: TRBV6-1
abundance: -
d_gene: -
j_gene: TRBJ1-5
CDR3aa: CASSEGAVDQPQHF
CDR3nt: TGTGCCAGCAGTGAAGGGGCAGTCGATCAGCCCCAGCATTTT

v_gene: TRBV30
abundance: few
d_gene: -
j_gene: TRBJ1-2
CDR3aa: CAWSVGAGGYTF
CDR3nt: TGTGCCTGGAGTGTTGGGGCGGGAGGCTACACCTTC

v_gene: TRBV10-3
abundance: -
d_gene: TRBD1
j_gene: TRBJ1-2
CDR3aa: CAISGQGRNYGYTF
CDR3nt: TGTGCCATCAGTGGACAGGGCCGTAACTATGGCTACACCTTC

v_gene: TRBV29-1
abundance: -
d_gene: -
j_gene: TRBJ1-3
CDR3aa: CSVPVQAAGNTIYF
CDR3nt: TGCAGCGTTCCCGTACAGGCTGCTGGAAACACCATATATTTT

v_gene: TRBV28
abundance: once
d_gene: TRBD2
j_gene: TRBJ2-1
CDR3aa: CASSLGGRSDNEQFF
CDR3nt: TGTGCCAGCAGTTTGGGCGGGAGGTCAGACAATGAGCAGTTCTTC

v_gene: TRBV4-1
abundance: -
d_gene: -
j_gene: TRBJ2-5
CDR3aa: CASSQAFLRDSRYF
CDR3nt: TGCGCCAGCAGCCAAGCGTTCCTCCGGGACTCTAGGTACTTC

v_gene: TRBV5-4
abundance: once
d_gene: -
j_gene: TRBJ1-2
CDR3aa: CASSNTAGYTF
CDR3nt: TGTGCCAGCAGCAACACAGCCGGCTACACCTTC